This TCR beta chain comes out of a study of T cell responses to AZD1222 COVID-19 vaccine. Profiling relied on immunoSEQ multiplex PCR, and the TCRdb table lists in-frame clones only, not all of them. The repertoire holds 150,000 or so clones, with 85% to 95% as singletons. This CDR3 comprises 15 residues. Trimming took 1 base from V and 4 from J; bases not matched to a gene: 4. Germline V gene data show CDR1 as MNHEY and CDR2 as SMNVEV (reference sequence). A single count supports this clone. The rearrangement joins TRBV27 to TRBJ1-5, with 7 bases matching TRBD1. The TCR comes from an adult in good health. The sample was peripheral blood, taken on day 0 of AZD1222 vaccination. The CDR3: CASSLYNRGNQPQHF. The CDR3 DNA reads TGTGCCAGCAGTTTATACAACAGGGGAAATCAGCCCCAGCATTTT.